This T cell receptor (beta chain) is drawn from a study of blood T cell repertoires in COVID-19. At the level of the study: Researchers got acute and convalescent COVID-19 samples from the United States, Italy and Spain. Nucleic acid was either cDNA or gDNA, and it came from T cells, B-cell-depleted T cells, or PBMCs.

This CDR3 has 14 amino acids. Germline values: CDR1 MNHEY, CDR2 SVGAGI. The J segment lost 5 bases and the V segment lost 3 bases, leaving 4 bases of the junction unmatched. Per the study methods: Scientists estimated how many nucleated cells there were by amplifying reference gene primers. Profiled with immunoSEQ multiplex PCR; TCRdb holds only in-frame clones, not every one. V and J calls plus clone size are reproduced from that table; the DNA served to infer D and trimming. Of about 120,000 clones listed, 79% are singletons. The sequencing input was peripheral blood. The source of this sequence is a woman at least 80 years old with acute or convalescent COVID-19. V is TRBV6-5 and J is TRBJ2-1; 7 bases align to TRBD2. CDR3 in DNA: TGTGCCAGCAGTTATGGGACTACCAACAATGAGCAGTTCTTC. Its translation: CASSYGTTNNEQFF.